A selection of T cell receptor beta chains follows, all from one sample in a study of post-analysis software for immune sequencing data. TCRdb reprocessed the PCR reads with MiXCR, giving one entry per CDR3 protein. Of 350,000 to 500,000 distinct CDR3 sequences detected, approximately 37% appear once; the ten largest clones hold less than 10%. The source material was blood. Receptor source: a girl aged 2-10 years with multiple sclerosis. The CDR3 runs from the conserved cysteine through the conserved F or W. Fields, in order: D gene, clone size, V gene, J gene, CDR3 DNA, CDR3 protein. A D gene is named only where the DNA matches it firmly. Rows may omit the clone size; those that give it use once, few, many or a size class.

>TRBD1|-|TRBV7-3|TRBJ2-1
TGTGCCAGCAGCAACCAGGGGGTGGGTGAGCAGTTCTTC
CASSNQGVGEQFF
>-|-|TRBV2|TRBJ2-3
TGTGCCAGCAGTGAAGAGTCCACAGATACGCAGTATTTT
CASSEESTDTQYF
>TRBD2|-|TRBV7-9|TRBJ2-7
TGTGCCAGCAGCTTAATAGGGAACCGGGGGGACTACGAGCAGTACTTC
CASSLIGNRGDYEQYF
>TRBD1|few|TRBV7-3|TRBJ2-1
TGTGCCAGCAGCACCCGGGACAGGGTCTCGTTGGGGGCCAATGAGCAGTTCTTC
CASSTRDRVSLGANEQFF
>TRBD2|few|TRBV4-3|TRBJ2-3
TGCGCCAGCAGCCAAGATAGAGTAGCGGGGACAGATACGCAGTATTTT
CASSQDRVAGTDTQYF
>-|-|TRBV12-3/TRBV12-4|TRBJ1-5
TGTGCCAGCAGTTTCAGGGGCGGACCCCAGCCCCAGCATTTT
CASSFRGGPQPQHF
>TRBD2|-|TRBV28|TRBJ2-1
TGTGCCAGCAGTGTACTAGCGGGAAAAAGCAATGAGCAGTTCTTC
CASSVLAGKSNEQFF
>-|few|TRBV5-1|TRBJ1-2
TGCGCCAGCAGCTTGGAGGAGGGAATATATGGCTACACCTTC
CASSLEEGIYGYTF
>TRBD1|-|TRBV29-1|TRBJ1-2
TGCAGCGTCTACGGACAGGCCCGCTATGGCTACACCTTC
CSVYGQARYGYTF
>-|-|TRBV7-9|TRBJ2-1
TGTGCCAGCAGCCCACAGGTGGATTTATACAATGAGCAGTTCTTC
CASSPQVDLYNEQFF
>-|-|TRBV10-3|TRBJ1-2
TGTGCCATCAGTGAGTCGGACGCCCCTAACTATGGCTACACCTTC
CAISESDAPNYGYTF
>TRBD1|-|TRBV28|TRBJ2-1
TGTGCCAGCAGCTGGACAGGGCCTCGGTTCTTC
CASSWTGPRFF
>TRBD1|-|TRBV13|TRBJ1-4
TGTGCCAGCAGCTTGGGACAGGACGGAAGTTCTTGGTTTTTT
CASSLGQDGSSWFF
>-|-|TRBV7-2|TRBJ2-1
TGTGCCAGCAGCCCCCGTCCTAATGAGCAGTTCTTC
CASSPRPNEQFF
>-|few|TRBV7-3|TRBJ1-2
TGTGCCAGCAGCCCTAATCCCACAGGGATCTATGGCTACACCTTC
CASSPNPTGIYGYTF
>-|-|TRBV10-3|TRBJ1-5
TGTGCCATCGAGGGATATAGCAATCAGCCCCAGCATTTT
CAIEGYSNQPQHF
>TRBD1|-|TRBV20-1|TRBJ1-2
TGCAGTGGAAAACAGGGGGACTTGTATGGCTACACCTTC
CSGKQGDLYGYTF
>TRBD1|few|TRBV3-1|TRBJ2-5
TGTGCCAGCAGCCAGGGCTTCCGACAGGGCCCAACGGAGACCCAGTACTTC
CASSQGFRQGPTETQYF
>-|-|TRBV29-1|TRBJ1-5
TGCAGCGTTGGGCACGGGGGCAATCAGCCCCAGCATTTT
CSVGHGGNQPQHF
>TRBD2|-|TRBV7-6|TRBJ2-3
TGTGCCAGCAGCTTTACGGGAGGAGGTGGAGATACGCAGTATTTT
CASSFTGGGGDTQYF
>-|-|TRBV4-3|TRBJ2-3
TGCGCCAGCAGCCAAGACTTCATGGCCACAGATACGCAGTATTTT
CASSQDFMATDTQYF
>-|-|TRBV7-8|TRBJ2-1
TGTGCCAGCAGCTCACAGGGGAGGTCCTACAATGAGCAGTTCTTC
CASSSQGRSYNEQFF
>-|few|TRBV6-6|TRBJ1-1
TGTGCCAGTATGATTGGAGCTGGAGCTTTCTTT
CASMIGAGAFF
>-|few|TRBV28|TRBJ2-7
TGTGCCAGCAGGCGACAGGATGTCGAGCAGTACTTC
CASRRQDVEQYF
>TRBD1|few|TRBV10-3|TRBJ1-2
TGTGCCATCAGTGACCTCAGGGGACAGGGAACCTATGGCTACACCTTC
CAISDLRGQGTYGYTF
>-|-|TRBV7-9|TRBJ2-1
TGTGCCAGCAGCCCGTGGACTGGAAGGAATGAGCAGTTCTTC
CASSPWTGRNEQFF
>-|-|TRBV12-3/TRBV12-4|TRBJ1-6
TGTGCCAGCAGTTTTAGTCCCAGTGGGAGGACGAATTCACCCCTCCACTTT
CASSFSPSGRTNSPLHF
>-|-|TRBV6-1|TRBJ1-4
TGTGCCAGCAGCGGGTCCTTCGCAACTAATGAAAAACTGTTTTTT
CASSGSFATNEKLFF
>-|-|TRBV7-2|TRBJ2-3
TGTGCCAGCAGCTTTTTTTCTGACCCGGCCTTGGATACGCAGTATTTT
CASSFFSDPALDTQYF
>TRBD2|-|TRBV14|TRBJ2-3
TGTGCCAGCAGCCCTCAAGCCGGACTAGGGACAGATACGCAGTATTTT
CASSPQAGLGTDTQYF
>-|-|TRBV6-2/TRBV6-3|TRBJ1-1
TGTGCCAGCAGTTCTCAGGGACGAGCTTTCTTT
CASSSQGRAFF
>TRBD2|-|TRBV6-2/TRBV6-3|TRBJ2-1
TGTGCCAGCAGTTACCCTGGGGTGCTAGCGGTATCCTACAATGAGCAGTTCTTC
CASSYPGVLAVSYNEQFF
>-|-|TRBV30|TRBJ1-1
TGTGCCTGGAGTGTTAGGAGACAGGAAGCTTTCTTT
CAWSVRRQEAFF
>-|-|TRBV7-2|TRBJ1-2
TGTGCCAGCAACAGGGACTCTTTAGATGGCTACACCTTC
CASNRDSLDGYTF
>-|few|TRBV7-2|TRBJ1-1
TGTGCCAGCAGCCGGACTGCATCGAACACTGAAGCTTTCTTT
CASSRTASNTEAFF
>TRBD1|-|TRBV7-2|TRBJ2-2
TGTGCCAGCAGACCTGACAGGGTATTCGTCGGGGAGCTGTTTTTT
CASRPDRVFVGELFF
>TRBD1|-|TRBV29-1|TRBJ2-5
TGCAGCGCTCGACAGGGGGCGGGTGGAGAGACCCAGTACTTC
CSARQGAGGETQYF
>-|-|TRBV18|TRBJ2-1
TGTGCCAGCTCAACTCAGGAGACCCAGTTCTTC
CASSTQETQFF
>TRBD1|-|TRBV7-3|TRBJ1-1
TGTGCCAGCAGCCCGACGCCGACAGGGGAGGCTTTCTTT
CASSPTPTGEAFF
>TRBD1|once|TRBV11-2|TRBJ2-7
TGTGCCAGCAGCTTGGGACAGGTGATGCCATGGGTCCGCGAGCAGTACTTC
CASSLGQVMPWVREQYF
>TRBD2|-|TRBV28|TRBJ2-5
TGTGCCAGCAGTTTATTACAGTCCGGGGGGAAAGAGACCCAGTACTTC
CASSLLQSGGKETQYF
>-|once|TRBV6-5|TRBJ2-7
TGTGCCAGCAGTTACTCCTTCGGGACGGGTTCGGGGGAGAACGAGCAGTACTTC
CASSYSFGTGSGENEQYF
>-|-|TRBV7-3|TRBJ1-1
TGTGCCAGCAGCCCACGGGGGCGAGGCGGGAACACTGAAGCTTTCTTT
CASSPRGRGGNTEAFF
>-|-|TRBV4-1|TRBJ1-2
TGCGCCAGCAGCCAAGCATTAACAGGCTATGGCTACACCTTC
CASSQALTGYGYTF
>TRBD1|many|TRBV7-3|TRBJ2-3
TGTGCCAGCAGCCCAAACAGGGGAGATACGCAGTATTTT
CASSPNRGDTQYF
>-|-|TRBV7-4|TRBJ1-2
TGTGCCAGCAGCTTCCAGGGCCGTGACTCCTATGGCTACACCTTC
CASSFQGRDSYGYTF
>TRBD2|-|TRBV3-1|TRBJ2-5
TGTGCCAGCAGCCAAGATTGGACTAGCGGGAGATCATGGAAGACCCAGTACTTC
CASSQDWTSGRSWKTQYF
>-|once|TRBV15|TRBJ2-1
TGTGCCACCGGACAGCGGGACTCCTTTGACAATGAGCAGTTCTTC
CATGQRDSFDNEQFF
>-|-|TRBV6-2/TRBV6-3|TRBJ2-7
TGTGCCAGCAGTTACTCGGTAGGCGAGGGCTACGAGCAGTACTTC
CASSYSVGEGYEQYF
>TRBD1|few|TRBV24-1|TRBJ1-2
TGTGCCACCCAATATAGGGACAGGGTTTATGGCTACACCTTC
CATQYRDRVYGYTF
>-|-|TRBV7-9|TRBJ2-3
TGTGCCAGCAGCGCGCAGGTCGGGGGTAGCACAGATACGCAGTATTTT
CASSAQVGGSTDTQYF